These T cell receptor beta chains were read from a single sample in a study of identical twins. TCRdb redid the calling of the 5' RACE reads with MiXCR, one entry per CDR3 protein. There are some 790,000 distinct CDR3 sequences in the sample; around a sixth occur only once, and under 15% lies in the top ten. These data are also associated with another study on T cells expressing NK-cell markers.

Sequencing was performed on PBMCs. The origin of the receptors is a woman under 30 in good health. The CDR3 runs from the conserved cysteine through the conserved F or W. Fields, in order: J gene, V gene, clone size, D gene, CDR3 protein, CDR3 DNA. D genes are given only for firm matches. Some rows mark clone size as missing; the rest say once, few, many or name a class of expanded clone.

TRBJ1-1 TRBV15 NA NA CATSADRLKTEAFF TGTGCCACCAGCGCCGATAGGTTAAAGACTGAAGCTTTCTTT
TRBJ2-7 TRBV11-3 NA TRBD1 CASSEGAVYEQYF TGTGCCAGCAGTGAGGGGGCGGTTTATGAGCAGTACTTC
TRBJ2-1 TRBV2 few NA CASSWAGMAYNEQFF TGTGCCAGCAGTTGGGCCGGGATGGCCTACAATGAGCAGTTCTTC
TRBJ2-1 TRBV20-1 NA TRBD2 CSARDPGLAGLNEQFF TGCAGTGCTAGAGATCCTGGACTAGCGGGGCTTAATGAGCAGTTCTTC
TRBJ1-4 TRBV30 NA NA CAWSWGADEKLFF TGTGCCTGGAGTTGGGGGGCGGATGAAAAACTGTTTTTT
TRBJ2-7 TRBV7-2 few TRBD2 CASSPTGTSGGYEQYF TGTGCCAGCAGCCCCACCGGGACTAGCGGGGGGTACGAGCAGTACTTC
TRBJ1-5 TRBV29-1 NA NA CSATDGVRRQPQHF TGCAGCGCTACGGATGGGGTTCGGCGGCAGCCCCAGCATTTT
TRBJ2-3 TRBV9 once NA CASSVGAHSTDTQYF TGTGCCAGCAGCGTAGGAGCCCATAGCACAGATACGCAGTATTTT
TRBJ2-3 TRBV27 NA TRBD1 CASSFTSGTGYADTQYF TGTGCCAGCAGCTTCACTTCCGGGACAGGGTATGCAGATACGCAGTATTTT
TRBJ2-1 TRBV5-5 NA TRBD1 CASSSAGTVYNEQFF TGTGCCAGCAGCTCCGCCGGGACAGTTTACAATGAGCAGTTCTTC
TRBJ1-4 TRBV20-1 NA NA CSAYRAEKLFF TGCAGTGCTTACAGAGCGGAAAAACTGTTTTTT
TRBJ1-1 TRBV5-1 NA NA CASSLGQLNMNTEAFF TGCGCCAGCAGCTTGGGACAGCTTAATATGAACACTGAAGCTTTCTTT
TRBJ2-3 TRBV3-1 NA TRBD2 CASSQLLAPLGDTQYF TGTGCCAGCAGCCAGCTACTAGCGCCCCTGGGAGATACGCAGTATTTT
TRBJ1-1 TRBV15 NA NA CATSREQNTEAFF TGTGCCACCAGCAGAGAACAGAACACTGAAGCTTTCTTT
TRBJ2-1 TRBV12-3/TRBV12-4 few TRBD2 CASSPHRLAGAYNEQFF TGTGCCAGCAGTCCCCACCGACTAGCGGGGGCCTACAATGAGCAGTTCTTC
TRBJ2-7 TRBV20-1 NA TRBD1 CSARRSDRPYEQYF TGCAGTGCTAGACGGTCGGACAGGCCCTACGAGCAGTACTTC
TRBJ2-7 TRBV7-8 few NA CASKDPGRSYEQYF TGTGCCAGCAAAGATCCTGGCCGATCCTACGAGCAGTACTTC
TRBJ2-1 TRBV20-1 few TRBD2 CSANRLAGGHEQFF TGCAGTGCTAACCGACTAGCGGGAGGGCATGAGCAGTTCTTC
TRBJ2-1 TRBV10-2 NA TRBD2 CASSDTSGRKGLNEQFF TGCGCCAGCAGTGACACTAGCGGGAGGAAGGGGCTCAATGAGCAGTTCTTC
TRBJ2-5 TRBV12-3/TRBV12-4 NA NA CASSRKGGVAETQYF TGTGCCAGCAGCCGAAAGGGGGGGGTTGCAGAGACCCAGTACTTC
TRBJ1-2 TRBV7-3 NA NA CASSASARSGYTF TGTGCCAGCAGCGCGTCCGCCCGCAGTGGCTACACCTTC
TRBJ2-3 TRBV6-1 NA NA CASSLGGPRTDTQYF TGTGCCAGCAGTCTCGGGGGGCCGCGCACAGATACGCAGTATTTT
TRBJ2-3 TRBV4-3 NA NA CASSQDERVAQYF TGCGCCAGCAGCCAAGATGAAAGGGTTGCGCAGTATTTT
TRBJ2-1 TRBV29-1 few TRBD2 CSVRTTWTSGSIDEQFF TGCAGCGTCCGGACAACTTGGACTAGCGGGAGCATAGATGAGCAGTTCTTC
TRBJ2-1 TRBV5-5 NA NA CASFQRGYNEQFF TGTGCCAGCTTCCAACGGGGCTACAATGAGCAGTTCTTC
TRBJ2-1 TRBV4-3 NA NA CASSHGLGSGNEQFF TGCGCCAGCAGCCATGGGCTCGGGAGTGGAAATGAGCAGTTCTTC
TRBJ1-1 TRBV29-1 NA NA CSATGVEGVITEAFF TGCAGCGCCACGGGGGTCGAGGGGGTCATCACTGAAGCTTTCTTT
TRBJ1-1 TRBV6-1 few NA CASNQGTGAEAFF TGTGCCAGCAACCAGGGTACAGGCGCTGAAGCTTTCTTT
TRBJ2-7 TRBV7-8 NA NA CASSLAPLGDEQYF TGTGCCAGCAGCTTAGCTCCCTTGGGGGACGAGCAGTACTTC
TRBJ2-3 TRBV29-1 many NA CSGKGGDTQYF TGCAGCGGCAAGGGGGGAGATACGCAGTATTTT
TRBJ2-7 TRBV7-6 few TRBD2 CASSLSSGRGYEQYF TGTGCCAGCAGCTTATCTAGCGGGAGAGGGTACGAGCAGTACTTC
TRBJ2-7 TRBV20-1 NA NA CSAVGDGQGTLYQNYEQYF TGCAGTGCTGTGGGAGATGGACAAGGAACACTCTATCAAAACTACGAGCAGTACTTC
TRBJ1-4 TRBV7-3 NA NA CASSPSGGDEKLFF TGTGCCAGCAGCCCAAGCGGAGGCGATGAAAAACTGTTTTTT
TRBJ1-3 TRBV29-1 few NA CSVSPFDSQGNTIYF TGCAGCGTCTCTCCCTTTGACAGTCAAGGAAACACCATATATTTT
TRBJ2-3 TRBV6-4 many TRBD2 CASSDGGGSTDTQYF TGTGCCAGCAGTGACGGCGGGGGAAGCACAGATACGCAGTATTTT
TRBJ2-2 TRBV12-3/TRBV12-4 NA NA CASGPLRRNTGELFF TGTGCCAGCGGGCCCCTCCGTCGGAACACCGGGGAGCTGTTTTTT
TRBJ1-2 TRBV7-8 NA TRBD1 CASSLQGVVSYGYTF TGTGCCAGCAGCTTACAGGGGGTGGTTAGCTATGGCTACACCTTC
TRBJ2-3 TRBV5-6 few NA CASSPGDFTENTQYF TGTGCCAGCAGTCCGGGGGATTTTACAGAGAATACGCAGTATTTT
TRBJ2-1 TRBV20-1 NA NA CSARGVSGDEQFF TGCAGTGCTAGAGGAGTTTCAGGGGATGAGCAGTTCTTC
TRBJ2-5 TRBV3-1 few TRBD2 CASSQLRSAGGQETQYF TGTGCCAGCAGCCAGCTACGAAGCGCGGGAGGACAAGAGACCCAGTACTTC
TRBJ2-1 TRBV13 few NA CASGAGRNNEQFF TGTGCCAGCGGGGCGGGGAGAAACAATGAGCAGTTCTTC
TRBJ2-5 TRBV7-9 few NA CASSTDQGVATQYF TGTGCCAGCAGCACGGACCAGGGAGTTGCTACCCAGTACTTC
TRBJ1-1 TRBV5-6 few NA CASSLDPGPNTEAFF TGTGCCAGCAGCTTGGACCCGGGGCCGAACACTGAAGCTTTCTTT
TRBJ2-7 TRBV4-3 few TRBD1 CASSQDIVTGEGEQYF TGCGCCAGCAGCCAAGATATAGTCACAGGGGAAGGCGAGCAGTACTTC
TRBJ2-1 TRBV5-5 NA NA CASSAGASAYNEQFF TGTGCCAGCAGCGCTGGGGCTAGCGCCTACAATGAGCAGTTCTTC
TRBJ2-1 TRBV2 few NA CASTGDSTYNEQFF TGTGCCAGCACAGGGGACTCCACCTACAATGAGCAGTTCTTC
TRBJ2-3 TRBV7-7 NA NA CASSLATGLDTQYF TGTGCTAGCAGCTTAGCGACAGGATTAGATACGCAGTATTTT
TRBJ2-7 TRBV11-1 NA NA CASALTETRSYEQYF TGTGCCAGCGCCTTAACAGAAACCCGCTCCTACGAGCAGTACTTC